This T cell receptor beta chain was sequenced during a study of CD4+ T cells in melanoma. Profiled with immunoSEQ multiplex PCR; TCRdb holds only in-frame clones, not every one. Found here are 15,000 to 20,000 clones, 65% to 85% of them singletons; the top ten hold approximately 12%. This CDR3 spans 14 amino acids. Germline CDR1 reads LNHDA; CDR2 reads SQIVND (reference sequence). V lost 7 bases to trimming and J lost 8 bases, with 20 bases between them. This clone occurred a few times. This clonotype was sampled from a human donor with melanoma. Sequenced material: cells from a culture (not recorded whether cultured in vitro). This sequence joins TRBV19 and TRBJ1-1; D ambiguous. The CDR3 here is CASMESWVFREAFF. In DNA form, the CDR3 reads TGTGCCAGTATGGAGTCCTGGGTGTTTCGGGAAGCTTTCTTT.